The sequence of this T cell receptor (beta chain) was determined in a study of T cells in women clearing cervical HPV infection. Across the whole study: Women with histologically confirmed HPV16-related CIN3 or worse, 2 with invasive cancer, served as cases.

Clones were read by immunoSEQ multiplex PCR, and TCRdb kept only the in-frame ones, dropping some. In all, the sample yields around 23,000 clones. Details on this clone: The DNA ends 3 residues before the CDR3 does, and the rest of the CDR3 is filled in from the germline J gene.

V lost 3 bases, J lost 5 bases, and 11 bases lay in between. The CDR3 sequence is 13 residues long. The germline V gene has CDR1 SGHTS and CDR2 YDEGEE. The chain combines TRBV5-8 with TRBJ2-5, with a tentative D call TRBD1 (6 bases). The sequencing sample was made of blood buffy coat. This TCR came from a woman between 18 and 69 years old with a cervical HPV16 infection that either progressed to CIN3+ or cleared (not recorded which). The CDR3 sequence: CASSYRVGETQYF. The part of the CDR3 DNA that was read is TGTGCCAGCAGCTACAGGGTCGGGGAGACC. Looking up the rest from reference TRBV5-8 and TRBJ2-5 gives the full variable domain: EAGVTQSPTHLIKTRGQQATLRCSPISGHTSVYWYQQALGLGLQFLLWYDEGEERNRGNFPPRFSGRQFPNYSSELNVNALELEDSALYLCASSYRVGETQYFGPGTRLLVL.